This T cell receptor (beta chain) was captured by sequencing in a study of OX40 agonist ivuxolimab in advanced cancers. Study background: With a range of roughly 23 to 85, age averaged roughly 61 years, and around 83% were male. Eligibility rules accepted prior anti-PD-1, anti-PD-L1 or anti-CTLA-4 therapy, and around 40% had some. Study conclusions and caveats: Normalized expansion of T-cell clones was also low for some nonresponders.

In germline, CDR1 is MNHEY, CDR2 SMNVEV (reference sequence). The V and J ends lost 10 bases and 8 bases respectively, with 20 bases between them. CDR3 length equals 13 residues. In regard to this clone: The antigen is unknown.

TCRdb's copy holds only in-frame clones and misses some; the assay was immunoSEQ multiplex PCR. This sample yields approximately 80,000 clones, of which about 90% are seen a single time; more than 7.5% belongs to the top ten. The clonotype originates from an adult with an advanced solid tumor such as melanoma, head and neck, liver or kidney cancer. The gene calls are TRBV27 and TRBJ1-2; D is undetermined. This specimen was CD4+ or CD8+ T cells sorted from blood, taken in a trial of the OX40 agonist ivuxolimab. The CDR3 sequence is CATWTALPIGYTF. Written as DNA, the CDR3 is TGTGCCACCTGGACGGCCCTTCCAATAGGCTACACCTTC.